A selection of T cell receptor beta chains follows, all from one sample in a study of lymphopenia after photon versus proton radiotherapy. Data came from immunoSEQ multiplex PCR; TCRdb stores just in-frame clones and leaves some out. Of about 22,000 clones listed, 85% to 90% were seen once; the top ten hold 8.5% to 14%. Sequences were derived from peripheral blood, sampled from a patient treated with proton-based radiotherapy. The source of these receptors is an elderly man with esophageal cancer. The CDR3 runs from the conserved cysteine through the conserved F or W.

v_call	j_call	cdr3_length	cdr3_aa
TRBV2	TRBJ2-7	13	CASGLAFTYEQYF
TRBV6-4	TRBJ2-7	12	CASSVQGYEQYF
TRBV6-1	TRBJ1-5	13	CASSETGPWPQHF
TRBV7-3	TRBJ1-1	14	CASSFGGLNTEAFF
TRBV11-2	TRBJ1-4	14	CASSRPGVGEKLFF
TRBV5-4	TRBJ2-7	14	CASSLGLAEYEQYF
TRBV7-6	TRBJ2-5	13	CASSSRVGETQYF
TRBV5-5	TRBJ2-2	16	CASSLAAGSNTGELFF
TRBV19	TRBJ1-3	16	CASSYGVGQNGNTIYF
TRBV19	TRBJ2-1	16	CASTRVGTSGNNEQFF
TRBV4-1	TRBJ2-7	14	CASSHPGQHYEQYF
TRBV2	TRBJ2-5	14	CASKVGGPGETQYF
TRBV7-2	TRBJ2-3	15	CASSARVTQTDTQYF
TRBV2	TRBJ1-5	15	CASSPDDGINQPQHF
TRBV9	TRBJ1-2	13	CASSAGTGYGYTF
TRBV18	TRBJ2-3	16	CASSPNGMGTTDTQYF
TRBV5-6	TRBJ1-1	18	CASSLRDRGIGQNTEAFF
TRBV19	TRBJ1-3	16	CASSPGGTVSGNTIYF
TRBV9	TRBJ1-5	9	CAMYQPQHF
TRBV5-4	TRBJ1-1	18	CASSSEWRGALVDTEAFF
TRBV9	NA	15	CASSVGTGPSYEQYF
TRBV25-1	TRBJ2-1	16	CASSDSGDPPYNEQFF
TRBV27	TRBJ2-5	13	CASAFVGLETQYF
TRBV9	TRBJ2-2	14	CASSGTVNTGELFF
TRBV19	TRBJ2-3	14	CASQQGTSTDTQYF
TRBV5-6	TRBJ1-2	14	CASAGLRVRVSYTF
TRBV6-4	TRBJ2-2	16	CASSRTSGPNTGELFF
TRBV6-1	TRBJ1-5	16	CASSEWGQGAAQPQHF
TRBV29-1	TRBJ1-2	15	CSVEVGGDGRRGYTF
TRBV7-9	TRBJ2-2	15	CASSLAAGTTGELFF
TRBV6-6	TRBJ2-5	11	CASGFEETQYF
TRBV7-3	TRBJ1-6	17	CASSLRTPGSYNSPLHF
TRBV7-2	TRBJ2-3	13	CASSLRSRDTQYF
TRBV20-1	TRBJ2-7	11	CSAREWGEQYF
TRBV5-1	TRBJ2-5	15	CASSLVSGAGETQYF
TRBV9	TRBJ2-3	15	CASSKIGDVIDTQYF
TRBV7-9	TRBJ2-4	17	CASSLSGLGGAKNIQYF
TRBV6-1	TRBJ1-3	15	CASRETGGRWNTIYF
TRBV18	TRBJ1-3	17	CASSATGGDFSGNTIYF
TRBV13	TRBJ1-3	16	CASSLVGDYSGNTIYF
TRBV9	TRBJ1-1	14	CASRRGAEGTEAFF
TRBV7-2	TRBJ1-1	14	CASSSSGGWTEAFF
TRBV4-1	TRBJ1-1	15	CASSQGQGIDTEAFF
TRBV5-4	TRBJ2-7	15	CASSLGGLSSYEQYF
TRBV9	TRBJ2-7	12	CASSPSSYEQYF
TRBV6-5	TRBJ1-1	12	CASSPRATEAFF
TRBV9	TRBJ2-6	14	CASSVFPGANVLTF
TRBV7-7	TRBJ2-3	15	CASSLRGWGTDTQYF
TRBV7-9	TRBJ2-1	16	CASSLDLATRADEQFF